This T cell receptor beta chain is drawn from a study of spatial heterogeneity in lung cancer. Study-wide context: The library had UMIs, and each TCR and UMI pair averaged more than ten raw reads.

Germline V lookup: CDR1 SGDLS, CDR2 YYNGEE. Trimming cost V 0 bases and J 5 bases; bases outside gene matches: 5. The CDR3 has 15 amino acids. This clonotype is termed large (0.1 to 1%). The antigen remains undetermined. Sample time point: sample taken at primary tumor resection. Study-wide findings and caveats: Alpha chains reached an estimated coverage of roughly 7% of tumor T cells, and beta chains 11% to 15%. Tumor mutation counts were tracked by expanded intratumoral alpha and beta TCR counts.

From the 5' RACE reads, TCRdb called clonotypes with MiXCR, one entry per CDR3 protein. In the table there are a few thousand distinct CDR3 sequences, 10% to 12% of which are singletons. The clonotype originates from a female donor with early-stage non-small cell lung cancer. This chain uses TRBV9 with TRBJ2-5; 9 bases are shared with TRBD1. The input for sequencing was lung tumor tissue, taken at surgery. The CDR3 DNA is TGTGCCAGCAGCGTAGGAGGACAGGGGTCGGAGACCCAGTACTTC. Its protein is CASSVGGQGSETQYF.